This entry lists 27 T cell receptor beta chains sequenced from one sample in a study of blood T cells in healthy people across ages. A second roughly 7 to 12 cycle PCR used barcoded and J-beta primers. Each CDR3 protein is one row after TCRdb ran MiXCR on the 5' RACE reads. The sample carries 850,000 or so distinct CDR3 sequences, more than 25% recorded once. The sequenced material came from blood. The receptors come from a woman over 75 in good health.

With regard to this clonotype: One end of the junction varies from germline; a read error may be responsible. The chain has TRBV20-1 and TRBJ1-6; D is uncertain. The length of the CDR3 is 13 residues. Germline CDR1 reads DFQATT; CDR2 reads SNEGSKA (reference sequence). Written as DNA, the CDR3 is TGCAGTGCTCTCGGACCGGTTAATCCACCCCTCCACTTT. Translating gives CSALGPVNPPLHF.

This clonotype came up many times. V and J are TRBV5-1 and TRBJ2-1, with D tentatively TRBD1 (5 bases). The CDR3 contains 15 residues. The V gene lost 4 bases and the J gene lost 2 bases, with 13 bases spanning the gap. Germline V lookup: CDR1 SGHRS, CDR2 YFSETQ. The CDR3 DNA sequence: TGCGCCAGCAGCCGAACCAGGGATACCTACAATGAGCAGTTCTTC. The encoded protein is CASSRTRDTYNEQFF.

This clonotype appeared a single time. The chain combines TRBV28 with TRBJ1-1; unclear D gene. The CDR3 sequence is 15 residues long. V lost 2 bases, J lost 8 bases, and 18 bases lay in between. The germline V gene encodes CDR1 MDHEN and CDR2 SYDVKM. The CDR3 nucleotides are TGTGCCAGCAGTTTAACCGGGTGGGCAATAAAAGAAGCTTTCTTT. This encodes CASSLTGWAIKEAFF.

This clonotype has at least ten counts. The chain carries TRBV11-2 and TRBJ1-2, with unresolved D. V lost 5 bases to trimming and J lost 0 bases, with 10 bases between them. CDR1 SGHAT and CDR2 FQNNGV come from the germline V gene. The CDR3 sequence is 14 residues long. For the CDR3, the DNA is TGTGCCAGCAGCCCGCGGGTGTCTAACTATGGCTACACCTTC. Protein: CASSPRVSNYGYTF. The full variable domain, completed using reference TRBV11-2 and TRBJ1-2, is EAGVAQSPRYKIIEKRQSVAFWCNPISGHATLYWYQQILGQGPKLLIQFQNNGVVDDSQLPKDRFSAERLKGVDSTLKIQPAKLEDSAVYLCASSPRVSNYGYTFGSGTRLTVV.

This clonotype was recorded at least ten times. The rearrangement joins TRBV5-1 to TRBJ2-7; D is unresolved. This CDR3 has 14 residues. V lost 0 bases and J 2 bases, leaving 9 bases between the germline ends. Per germline, CDR1 SGHRS and CDR2 YFSETQ. The CDR3, as DNA: TGCGCCAGCAGCTTGGTGGTGTCCCCCTACGAGCAGTACTTC. The encoded protein is CASSLVVSPYEQYF.

This clonotype was found many times. The chain recombines TRBV5-5 with TRBJ2-6; D may correspond to TRBD1 or TRBD2 (5 bases each). The V end lost 0 bases, the J end lost 7 bases, and 11 bases lay between the germline ends. There are 15 residues in the CDR3. Germline V gene lookup returns CDR1 SGHKS and CDR2 YYEKEE (reference sequence). In DNA, the CDR3 is TGTGCCAGCAGCTTGGTGGGACCTACTGCCAACGTCCTGACTTTC. The encoded protein is CASSLVGPTANVLTF.

This clonotype has only a few counts. A read error may explain this, as a much larger clone is one base away. This chain connects TRBV12-3 or TRBV12-4 to TRBJ1-2, with TRBD1 identical over 11 bases. The CDR3 length is 14 residues. V lost 6 bases to trimming and J lost 8 bases; unmatched junction nucleotides: 8. The CDR3 sequence is CASRPGGTGGGYTF. The DNA for the CDR3 is TGTGCCAGCAGGCCGGGGGGGACAGGGGGAGGCTACACCTTC.

This clonotype was found many times. The rearrangement joins TRBV5-1 to TRBJ2-1; 13 bases are a match to TRBD2. The CDR3 is made up of 17 amino acids. Germline V gives CDR1 SGHRS, CDR2 YFSETQ. V shed 2 bases and J 5 bases; nucleotides not matched to a gene: 7. The DNA for the CDR3 is TGCGCCAGCAGCTTCCATAGGACTAGCGGGGGACACAATGAGCAGTTCTTC. Encoded protein: CASSFHRTSGGHNEQFF.

This clonotype occurred many times. V is TRBV7-9 and J is TRBJ1-1; 7 bases match TRBD1. This CDR3 spans 16 amino acids. The germline gives CDR1 SEHNR, CDR2 FQNEAQ (reference sequence). V dropped 4 bases and J dropped 1; count of bases not matched to a gene: 9. The CDR3 DNA is TGTGCCAGCAGCTCGGAGACAGGGCGAGGGAACACTGAAGCTTTCTTT. Its protein is CASSSETGRGNTEAFF.

This clonotype was seen repeatedly, ten times or more. As DNA, the CDR3 is TGTGCCAGCAGCTTGGCCCACAGGGGGTATGGCTACACCTTC. Amino acids: CASSLAHRGYGYTF. V gene TRBV5-5 combines with J gene TRBJ1-2, with 8 bases identical to TRBD1. With 0 bases clipped from V and 5 bases from J, the junction kept 3 bases outside the gene matches. The CDR3 runs to 14 residues. Germline V gene data show CDR1 as SGHKS and CDR2 as YYEKEE (reference sequence).

This clonotype has a handful of counts. V is TRBV27 and J is TRBJ2-2; D is undetermined. CDR1 MNHEY and CDR2 SMNVEV come from the germline V gene (reference sequence). With 4 bases removed from V and 3 bases from J, the gap between germline ends came to 9 bases. This CDR3 is 14 amino acids long. This chain's CDR3 is CASSWMGYTGELFF. The CDR3 DNA sequence: TGTGCCAGCAGTTGGATGGGGTACACCGGGGAGCTGTTTTTT.

This clonotype was counted ten times or more. The chain employs TRBV7-8 and TRBJ2-7; TRBD2 is a possible D gene (7 bases). V was trimmed by 5 bases and J by 7 bases, leaving 24 bases between them. The CDR3 is made up of 16 amino acids. The V gene's germline CDR1 is SGHVS and CDR2 FQNEAQ. CDR3 sequence: CASSKGGTTGRGEQYF. CDR3 in DNA: TGTGCCAGCAGCAAGGGCGGAACCACAGGGAGGGGGGAGCAGTACTTC.

This rearrangement joins TRBV18 to TRBJ1-1, with 7 nucleotides matching TRBD1. V lost 0 bases and J lost 5; bases outside the gene matches: 6. This CDR3 has 15 residues. The germline V gene has CDR1 KGHSH and CDR2 LQKENI. The CDR3 reads CASSPPTGVVTEAFF. The CDR3, as DNA: TGTGCCAGCTCACCACCTACAGGGGTGGTAACTGAAGCTTTCTTT.

The chain carries TRBV14 and TRBJ1-1, with 7 bases that match TRBD1. The V segment lost 4 bases and the J segment 3 bases; nucleotides outside the gene matches: 11. The CDR3 extends over 16 amino acids. Germline V gene lookup returns CDR1 SGHDN and CDR2 FVKESK. CDR3 in DNA: TGTGCCAGCAGCCCAGGGGGTCGGGGGGCGGACACTGAAGCTTTCTTT. Its protein is CASSPGGRGADTEAFF.

The rearrangement joins TRBV7-2 to TRBJ1-6; D perhaps matches TRBD1 (5 bases). Germline V CDR1 and CDR2: SGHTA, FQGNSA. V gave up 5 bases and J gave up 7 bases, with 15 bases separating them. The CDR3 has 15 amino acids. The CDR3 DNA sequence: TGTGCCAGCAGCGGACAAAGTGTGAGGAATTCACCCCTCCACTTT. Protein product: CASSGQSVRNSPLHF.

On this clonotype itself: A much bigger clone sits one base away, suggesting this may be a read error. V and J are TRBV7-2 and TRBJ2-1; D gene unclear. This CDR3 contains 12 residues. CDR1 is SGHTA and CDR2 is FQGNSA in the germline V gene. Trimming stripped 1 base from V and 12 bases from J, with 10 bases between. The CDR3 bases are TGTGCCAGCAGCTTAGATGGTGTTGGGCAGTTCTTC. Its translation is CASSLDGVGQFF. The entire variable domain, with the rest obtained from reference TRBV7-2 and TRBJ2-1, is as follows: GAGVSQSPSNKVTEKGKDVELRCDPISGHTALYWYRQSLGQGLEFLIYFQGNSAPDKSGLPSDRFSAERTGGSVSTLTIQRTQQEDSAVYLCASSLDGVGQFFGPGTRLTVL.

The genes are TRBV5-5 and TRBJ2-3; D might be TRBD1 (6 bases). Per the germline V gene, CDR1 is SGHKS and CDR2 is YYEKEE (reference sequence). There are 11 residues in the CDR3. Trimming left V 0 bases short and J 13 bases short, with 9 bases between. In DNA, the CDR3 is TGTGCCAGCAGCTTGGGGAAGGGGGAGTATTTT. This codes for CASSLGKGEYF.

This clonotype was seen a few times. A much larger clone is a single base away; this may be a read error. The V call is TRBV20-1, the J call TRBJ2-5; possible D gene TRBD2, 11 bases. The V end lost 1 base, the J end lost 5 bases, and 29 bases lay between the germline ends. The CDR3 has 19 amino acids. Germline V gives CDR1 DFQATT, CDR2 SNEGSKA (reference sequence). The CDR3 protein is CSARGQGAILAGDWETQYF. The CDR3 DNA reads TGCAGTGCTAGAGGACAGGGGGCTATACTAGCGGGGGACTGGGAGACCCAGTACTTC.

This clonotype has just a few counts. The chain recombines TRBV4-2 with TRBJ1-5; perhaps TRBD1 as D (6 bases). Germline-derived CDR1 and CDR2 are LGHNA and YNFKEQ. The CDR3 extends over 14 amino acids. V gave up 4 bases and J gave up 9 bases, with 16 bases separating them. CDR3 DNA sequence: TGTGCCAGCAGCCCGGATGGGACACCCGGGCCCCAGCATTTT. Protein product: CASSPDGTPGPQHF.

In its sample, this clonotype was seen many times. The chain has TRBV20-1 and TRBJ2-1; TRBD1 aligns across 7 bases. This CDR3 is built from 14 residues. Trimming at V came to 6 bases and at J to 6 bases, leaving 11 bases not matched to a gene. Germline V gives CDR1 DFQATT, CDR2 SNEGSKA (reference sequence). The CDR3, as DNA: TGCAGTGCCCGTACAGGGGCGCTTGGCAATGAGCAGTTCTTC. Translating gives CSARTGALGNEQFF.

On this clonotype itself: One base away lies a much larger clone, so this may be a sequencing read error. The rearrangement uses TRBV25-1 and TRBJ2-1; 10 bases are shared with TRBD1. Germline V lookup: CDR1 MGHDK, CDR2 SYGVNS. Trimming at V came to 6 bases and at J to 10 bases, leaving 3 bases not matched to a gene. This CDR3 is 12 amino acids long. CDR3 sequence: CASRGQGGEQFF. Here the CDR3 DNA reads TGTGCCAGCAGAGGACAGGGGGGCGAGCAGTTCTTC.

This clonotype was observed a few times. A single base separates this from a much larger clone, so it may be a read error. CDR3 loop: CAGSLGVAGSQETQYF. The CDR3 DNA reads as TGTGCCGGCAGCTTAGGTGTAGCGGGTTCACAAGAGACCCAGTACTTC. The V gene is TRBV7-2, the J gene TRBJ2-5, with 7 bases matching TRBD2. This CDR3 is built from 16 residues. Germline CDR1 and CDR2: SGHTA and FQGNSA.

This clonotype appeared many times. V gene TRBV7-9 combines with J gene TRBJ2-6, with TRBD1 matching 10 bases. The CDR3 totals 17 residues. With 3 bases clipped from V and 1 base from J, the junction kept 3 bases outside the gene matches. The germline V gene has CDR1 SEHNR and CDR2 FQNEAQ (reference sequence). The CDR3 sequence: CASSFRGQGSGANVLTF. CDR3 sequence (DNA): TGTGCCAGCAGCTTTAGGGGACAGGGGTCTGGGGCCAACGTCCTGACTTTC.

Concerning this clonotype: A much larger clone sits a single nucleotide away, making a read error possible. The chain joins TRBV20-1 to TRBJ1-5, with D perhaps matching TRBD1 (6 bases). Germline lookup yields CDR1 DFQATT and CDR2 SNEGSKA (reference sequence). V lost 0 bases and J 5 bases, leaving 23 bases between the germline ends. The CDR3 is made up of 18 amino acids. The CDR3 region is CSARDGKPGHRPYQPQHF. CDR3 nucleotide sequence: TGCAGTGCTAGAGATGGGAAGCCGGGACACAGACCTTATCAGCCCCAGCATTTT.

Only a few counts were recorded for this clonotype. This chain uses TRBV27 with TRBJ1-1, with TRBD1 matching over 8 bases. Germline V lookup: CDR1 MNHEY, CDR2 SMNVEV (reference sequence). The CDR3 consists of 18 residues. Unmatched junction bases numbered 16, after V lost 3 bases and J lost 4 bases. The DNA for the CDR3 is TGTGCCAGCAGTTTTAGGACAGGGTATCCATCTGTTGCCACTGAAGCTTTCTTT. Translated, it gives CASSFRTGYPSVATEAFF.

The chain has TRBV5-1 and TRBJ1-4; TRBD1 matches 8 bases. The length of the CDR3 is 16 residues. Trimming cost V 6 bases and J 0 bases; bases outside gene matches: 7. The germline V gene encodes CDR1 SGHRS and CDR2 YFSETQ. The CDR3 is CASNRTGTATNEKLFF. The DNA for the CDR3 is TGCGCCAGCAACAGGACAGGGACTGCAACTAATGAAAAACTGTTTTTT. Full variable domain (remainder filled in from reference TRBV5-1 and TRBJ1-4): KAGVTQTPRYLIKTRGQQVTLSCSPISGHRSVSWYQQTPGQGLQFLFEYFSETQRNKGNFPGRFSGRQFSNSRSEMNVSTLELGDSALYLCASNRTGTATNEKLFFGSGTQLSVL.

In this sample, this clonotype turned up many times. This chain links TRBV7-2 with TRBJ2-7, with D uncertain. The CDR3 loop spans 13 amino acids. Germline CDR1 reads SGHTA; CDR2 reads FQGNSA. V lost 5 bases to trimming and J lost 4 bases, with 12 bases between them. The CDR3 loop is CASSPRIEYEQYF. The CDR3, as DNA: TGTGCCAGCAGCCCCCGGATCGAATACGAGCAGTACTTC. Full variable domain (rest looked up from reference TRBV7-2 and TRBJ2-7): GAGVSQSPSNKVTEKGKDVELRCDPISGHTALYWYRQSLGQGLEFLIYFQGNSAPDKSGLPSDRFSAERTGGSVSTLTIQRTQQEDSAVYLCASSPRIEYEQYFGPGTRLTVT.